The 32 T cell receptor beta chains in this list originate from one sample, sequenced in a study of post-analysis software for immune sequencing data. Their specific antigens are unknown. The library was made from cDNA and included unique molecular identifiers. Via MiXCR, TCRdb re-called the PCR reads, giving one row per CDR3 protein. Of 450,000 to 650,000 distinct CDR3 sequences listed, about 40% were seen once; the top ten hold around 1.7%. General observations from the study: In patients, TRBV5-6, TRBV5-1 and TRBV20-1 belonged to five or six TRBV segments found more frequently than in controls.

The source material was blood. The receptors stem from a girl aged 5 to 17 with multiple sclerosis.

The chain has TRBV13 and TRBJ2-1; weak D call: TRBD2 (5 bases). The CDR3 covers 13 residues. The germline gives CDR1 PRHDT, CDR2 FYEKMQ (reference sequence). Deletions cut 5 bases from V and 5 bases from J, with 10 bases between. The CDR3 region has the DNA TGTGCCAGCAGCCGTACTAGGGACAATGAGCAGTTCTTC. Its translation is CASSRTRDNEQFF.

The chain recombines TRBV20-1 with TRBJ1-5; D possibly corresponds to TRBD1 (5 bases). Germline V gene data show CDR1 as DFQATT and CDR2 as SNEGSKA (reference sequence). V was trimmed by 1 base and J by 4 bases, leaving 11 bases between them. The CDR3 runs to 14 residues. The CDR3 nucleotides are TGCAGTGCTAGAGGATATGGGGCGAATCAGCCCCAGCATTTT. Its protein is CSARGYGANQPQHF.

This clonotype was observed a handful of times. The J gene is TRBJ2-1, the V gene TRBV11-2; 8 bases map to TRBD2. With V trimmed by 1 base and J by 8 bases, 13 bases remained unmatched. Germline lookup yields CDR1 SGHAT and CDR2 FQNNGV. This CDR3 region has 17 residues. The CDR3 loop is CASSLVGGAGGGDEQFF. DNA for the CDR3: TGTGCCAGCAGCTTAGTAGGCGGCGCGGGAGGTGGGGATGAGCAGTTCTTC.

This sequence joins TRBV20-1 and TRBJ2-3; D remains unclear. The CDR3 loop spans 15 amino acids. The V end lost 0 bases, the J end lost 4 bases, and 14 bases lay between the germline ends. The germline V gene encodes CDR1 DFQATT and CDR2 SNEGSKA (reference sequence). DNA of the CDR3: TGCAGTGCTAGAGATTTTTCTCAGAAGGCAGATACGCAGTATTTT. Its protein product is CSARDFSQKADTQYF.

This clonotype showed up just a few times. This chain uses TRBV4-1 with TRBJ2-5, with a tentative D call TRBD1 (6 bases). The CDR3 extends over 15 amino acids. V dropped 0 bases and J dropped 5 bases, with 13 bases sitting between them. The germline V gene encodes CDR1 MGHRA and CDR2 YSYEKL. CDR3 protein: CASSQDRGQGETQYF. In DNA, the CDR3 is TGCGCCAGCAGCCAAGACCGGGGCCAGGGGGAGACCCAGTACTTC.

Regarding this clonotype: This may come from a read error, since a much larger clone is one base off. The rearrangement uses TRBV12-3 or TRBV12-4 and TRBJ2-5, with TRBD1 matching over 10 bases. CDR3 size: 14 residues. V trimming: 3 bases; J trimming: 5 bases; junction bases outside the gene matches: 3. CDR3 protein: CASSLTGGGETQYF. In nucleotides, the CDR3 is TGTGCCAGCAGTTTGACAGGGGGCGGTGAGACCCAGTACTTC.

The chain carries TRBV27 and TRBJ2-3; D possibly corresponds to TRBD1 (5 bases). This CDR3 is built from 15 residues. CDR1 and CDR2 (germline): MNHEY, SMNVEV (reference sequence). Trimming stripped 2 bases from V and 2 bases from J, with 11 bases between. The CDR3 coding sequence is TGTGCCAGCAGTTTAAGACAGACCAACACAGATACGCAGTATTTT. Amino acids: CASSLRQTNTDTQYF.

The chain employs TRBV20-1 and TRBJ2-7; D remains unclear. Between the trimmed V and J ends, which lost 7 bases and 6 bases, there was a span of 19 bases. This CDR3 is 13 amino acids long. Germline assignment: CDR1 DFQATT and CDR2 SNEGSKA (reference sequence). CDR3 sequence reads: CSGMTPHAGEQYF. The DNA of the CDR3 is TGCAGTGGTATGACTCCGCACGCCGGCGAGCAGTACTTC.

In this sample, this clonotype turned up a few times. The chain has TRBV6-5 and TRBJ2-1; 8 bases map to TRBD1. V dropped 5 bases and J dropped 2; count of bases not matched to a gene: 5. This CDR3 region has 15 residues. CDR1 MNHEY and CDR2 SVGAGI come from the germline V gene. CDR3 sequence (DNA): TGTGCCAGCAGTGGACAGGGTGGCGCCTACAATGAGCAGTTCTTC. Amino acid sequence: CASSGQGGAYNEQFF.

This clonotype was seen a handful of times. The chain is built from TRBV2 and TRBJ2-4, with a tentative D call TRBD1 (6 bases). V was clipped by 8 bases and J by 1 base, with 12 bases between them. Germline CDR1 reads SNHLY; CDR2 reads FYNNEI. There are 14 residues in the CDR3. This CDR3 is CASPGEQAKNIQYF. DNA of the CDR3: TGTGCCAGCCCAGGGGAACAGGCCAAAAACATTCAGTACTTC.

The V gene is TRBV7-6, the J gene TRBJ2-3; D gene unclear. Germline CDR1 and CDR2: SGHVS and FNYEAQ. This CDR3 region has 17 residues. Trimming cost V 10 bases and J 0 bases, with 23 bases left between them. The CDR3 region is CAKTGTGGNSSTDTQYF. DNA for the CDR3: TGTGCCAAGACCGGCACGGGCGGAAATTCTAGCACAGATACGCAGTATTTT.

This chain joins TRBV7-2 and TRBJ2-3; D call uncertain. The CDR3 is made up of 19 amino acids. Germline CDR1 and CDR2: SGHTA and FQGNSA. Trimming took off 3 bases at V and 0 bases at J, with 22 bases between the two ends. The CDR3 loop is CASSFPPLSGATSTDTQYF. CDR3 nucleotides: TGTGCCAGCAGCTTCCCACCTCTTTCAGGAGCCACTAGCACAGATACGCAGTATTTT.

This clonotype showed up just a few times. CDR3 DNA sequence: TGTGCCAGCAGAGACCGGGGATATGAGCAGTTCTTC. Translating it yields CASRDRGYEQFF. J is TRBJ2-1 and V is TRBV12-3 or TRBV12-4, with TRBD2 as a possible D gene (5 bases). V dropped 6 bases and J dropped 8 bases, with 11 bases sitting between them. The CDR3 loop spans 12 amino acids.

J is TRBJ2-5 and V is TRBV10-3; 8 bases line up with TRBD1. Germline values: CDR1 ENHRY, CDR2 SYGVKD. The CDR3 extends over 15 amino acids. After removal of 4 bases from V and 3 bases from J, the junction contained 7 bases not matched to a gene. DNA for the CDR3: TGTGCCATCAGTGCATCGACAGGGGTGGAAGAGACCCAGTACTTC. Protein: CAISASTGVEETQYF.

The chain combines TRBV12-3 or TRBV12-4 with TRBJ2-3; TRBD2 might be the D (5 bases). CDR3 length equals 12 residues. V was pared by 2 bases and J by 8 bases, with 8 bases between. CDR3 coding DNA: TGTGCCAGCAGTTTATCGGAGGCTACGCAGTATTTT. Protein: CASSLSEATQYF.

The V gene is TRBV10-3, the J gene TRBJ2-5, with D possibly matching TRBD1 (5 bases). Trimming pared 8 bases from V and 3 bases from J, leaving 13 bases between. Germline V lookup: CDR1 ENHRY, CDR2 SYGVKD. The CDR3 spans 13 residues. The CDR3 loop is CAIGAQGKETQYF. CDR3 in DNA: TGTGCCATCGGTGCGCAGGGCAAAGAGACCCAGTACTTC.

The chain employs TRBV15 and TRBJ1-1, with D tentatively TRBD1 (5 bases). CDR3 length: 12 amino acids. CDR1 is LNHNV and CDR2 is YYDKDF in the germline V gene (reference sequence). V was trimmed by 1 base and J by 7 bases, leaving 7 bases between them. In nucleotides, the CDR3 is TGTGCCACCAGCAGAGTGGGGGGTGAAGCTTTCTTT. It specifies CATSRVGGEAFF.

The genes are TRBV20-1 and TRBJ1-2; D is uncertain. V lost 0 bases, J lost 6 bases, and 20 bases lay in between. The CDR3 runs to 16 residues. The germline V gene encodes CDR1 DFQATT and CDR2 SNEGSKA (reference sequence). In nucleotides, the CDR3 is TGCAGTGCTAGAGATCTAGAGGCTACCTCCTACAATGGCTACACCTTC. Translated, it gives CSARDLEATSYNGYTF.

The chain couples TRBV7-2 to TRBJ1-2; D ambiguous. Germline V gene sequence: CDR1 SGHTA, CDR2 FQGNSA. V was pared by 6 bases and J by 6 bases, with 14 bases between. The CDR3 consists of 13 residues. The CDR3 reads CASSLDGPNGYTF. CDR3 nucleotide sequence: TGTGCCAGCAGTCTTGACGGACCAAATGGCTACACCTTC.

CDR3 nucleotide sequence: TGTGCCAGCAGTCCGGGTATAAGAGCCTACAATGAGCAGTTCTTC. Protein: CASSPGIRAYNEQFF. The chain combines TRBV6-5 with TRBJ2-1; D gene uncertain. V shed 5 bases and J shed 2 bases, with 13 bases lying between them. Germline V CDR1 and CDR2: MNHEY, SVGAGI. The CDR3 is 15 residues long.

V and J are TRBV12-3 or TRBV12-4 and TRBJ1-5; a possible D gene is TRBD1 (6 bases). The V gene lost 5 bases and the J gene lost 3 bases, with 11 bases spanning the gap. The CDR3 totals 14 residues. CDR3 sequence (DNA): TGTGCCAGCAGTCGGACAGACTTCAATCAGCCCCAGCATTTT. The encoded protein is CASSRTDFNQPQHF.

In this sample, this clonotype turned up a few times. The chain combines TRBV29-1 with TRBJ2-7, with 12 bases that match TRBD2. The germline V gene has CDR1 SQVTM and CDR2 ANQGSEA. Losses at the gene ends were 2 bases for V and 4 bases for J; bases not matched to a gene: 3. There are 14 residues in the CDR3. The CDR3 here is CSVELAGGTYEQYF. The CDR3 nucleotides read TGCAGCGTTGAACTAGCGGGAGGGACATACGAGCAGTACTTC.

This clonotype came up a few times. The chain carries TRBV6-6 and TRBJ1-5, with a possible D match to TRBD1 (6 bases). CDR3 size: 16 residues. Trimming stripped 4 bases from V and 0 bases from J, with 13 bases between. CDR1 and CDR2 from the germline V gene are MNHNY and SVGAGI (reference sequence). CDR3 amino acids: CASSSQGGGSNQPQHF. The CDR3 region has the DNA TGTGCCAGCAGTTCTCAGGGAGGGGGTAGCAATCAGCCCCAGCATTTT.

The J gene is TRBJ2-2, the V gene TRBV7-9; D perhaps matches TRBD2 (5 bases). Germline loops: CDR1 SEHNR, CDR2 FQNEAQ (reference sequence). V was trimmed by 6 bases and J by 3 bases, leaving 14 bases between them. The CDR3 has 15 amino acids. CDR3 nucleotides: TGTGCCAGCAGTTCCCGGACTGGATACACCGGGGAGCTGTTTTTT. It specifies CASSSRTGYTGELFF.

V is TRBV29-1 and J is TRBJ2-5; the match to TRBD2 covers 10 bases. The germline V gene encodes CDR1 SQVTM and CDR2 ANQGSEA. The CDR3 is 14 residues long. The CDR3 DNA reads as TGCAGTACGCTAGCGGGGGTCCCGGGAGAGACCCAGTACTTC. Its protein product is CSTLAGVPGETQYF.

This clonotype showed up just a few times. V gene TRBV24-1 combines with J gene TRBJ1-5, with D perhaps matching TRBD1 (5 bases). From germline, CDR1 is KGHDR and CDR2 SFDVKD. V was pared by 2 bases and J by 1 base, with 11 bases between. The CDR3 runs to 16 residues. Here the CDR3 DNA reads TGTGCCACCAGTGATTCCCGGGGGGGGAGCAATCAGCCCCAGCATTTT. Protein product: CATSDSRGGSNQPQHF.

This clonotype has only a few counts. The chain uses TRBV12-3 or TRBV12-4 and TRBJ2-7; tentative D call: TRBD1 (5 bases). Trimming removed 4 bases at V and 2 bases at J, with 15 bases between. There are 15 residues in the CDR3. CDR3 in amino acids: CASSSRQSRAYEQYF. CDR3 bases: TGTGCCAGCAGTTCCCGACAGAGTAGGGCCTACGAGCAGTACTTC.

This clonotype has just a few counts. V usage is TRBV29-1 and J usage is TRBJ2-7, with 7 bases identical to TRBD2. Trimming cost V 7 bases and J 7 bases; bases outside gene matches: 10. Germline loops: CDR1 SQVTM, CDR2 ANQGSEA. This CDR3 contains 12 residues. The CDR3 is CSARTSFVEQYF. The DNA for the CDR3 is TGCAGCGCAAGGACTAGTTTCGTAGAGCAGTACTTC.

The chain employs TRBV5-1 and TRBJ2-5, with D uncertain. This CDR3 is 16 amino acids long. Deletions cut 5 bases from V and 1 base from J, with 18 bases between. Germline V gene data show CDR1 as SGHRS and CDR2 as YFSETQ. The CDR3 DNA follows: TGCGCCAGCAGGAGAGAAGGATCTCAACCCCAAGAGACCCAGTACTTC. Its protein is CASRREGSQPQETQYF.

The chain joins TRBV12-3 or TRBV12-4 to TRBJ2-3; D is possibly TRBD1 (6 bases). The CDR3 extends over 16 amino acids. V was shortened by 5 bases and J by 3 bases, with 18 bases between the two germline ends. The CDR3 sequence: CASSQPRQDLTDTQYF. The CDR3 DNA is TGTGCCAGCAGTCAACCCCGACAGGACCTTACAGATACGCAGTATTTT.

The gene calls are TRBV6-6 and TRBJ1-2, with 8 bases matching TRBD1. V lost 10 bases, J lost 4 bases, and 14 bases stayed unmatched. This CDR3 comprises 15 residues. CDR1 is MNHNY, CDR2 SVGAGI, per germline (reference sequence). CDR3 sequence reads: CATTSGTGGTYGYTF. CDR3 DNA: TGTGCCACCACCTCAGGAACAGGGGGGACCTATGGCTACACCTTC.

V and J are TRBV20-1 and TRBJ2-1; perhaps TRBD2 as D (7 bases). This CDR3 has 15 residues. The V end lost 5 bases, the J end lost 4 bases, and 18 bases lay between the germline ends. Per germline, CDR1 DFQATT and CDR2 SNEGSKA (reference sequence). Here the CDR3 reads CSAGGGPSGYNEQFF. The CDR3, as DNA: TGCAGTGCTGGAGGGGGGCCTAGCGGTTACAATGAGCAGTTCTTC.